The source of this T cell receptor (beta chain) is a study of blood T cell repertoires in COVID-19. Here immunoSEQ multiplex PCR was the method, and the copy in TCRdb shows in-frame clones only, minus some. The sample carries 200,000 to 300,000 clones, about 79% recorded once. Trimming pared 2 bases from V and 2 bases from J, leaving 7 bases between. Germline V gene data show CDR1 as MNHNS and CDR2 as SASEGT. The CDR3 extends over 15 amino acids. The TCR sequence derives from a middle-aged man who had recovered from COVID-19. The specimen sequenced was peripheral blood. The chain employs TRBV6-1 and TRBJ2-6, with D perhaps matching TRBD1 (6 bases). This CDR3 reads CASSEYRAGANVLTF. As DNA, the CDR3 is TGTGCCAGCAGTGAATACAGGGCTGGGGCCAACGTCCTGACTTTC.